These T cell receptor beta chains were read from a single sample in a study of blood T cell repertoires in COVID-19. The table came from immunoSEQ multiplex PCR; TCRdb's copy has only in-frame clones and leaves some out. The data contain fewer than 350,000 clones, approximately 86% of them singletons. The material sequenced was peripheral blood. All receptors derive from a woman aged 30 to 39 who had recovered from COVID-19. Both conserved end residues are part of each CDR3. The D gene is left open where the match is weak. Not every row has a clone size; where given, it reads once, few, many or a size class.

J gene: TRBJ2-7
clone size: NA
V gene: TRBV5-4
D gene: TRBD1
CDR3 DNA: TGTGCCAGCAGCCTCAAGACAGGGTCAGGCTACGAGCAGTACTTC
CDR3 protein: CASSLKTGSGYEQYF

J gene: TRBJ2-7
clone size: NA
V gene: TRBV18
D gene: TRBD2
CDR3 DNA: TGTGCCAGCTCACCACCGGGACTAGCGACTACGAAAAAGCTCGAGCAGTACTTC
CDR3 protein: CASSPPGLATTKKLEQYF

J gene: TRBJ2-1
clone size: NA
V gene: TRBV6-1
D gene: NA
CDR3 DNA: TGTGCCAGCAGTGAAGAGCGGGTTCACAATGAGCAGTTCTTC
CDR3 protein: CASSEERVHNEQFF

J gene: TRBJ1-1
clone size: NA
V gene: TRBV4-2
D gene: TRBD1
CDR3 DNA: TGTGCCAGCAGCCAACTCGGACAGGGGGCGAAAACTGAAGCTTTCTTT
CDR3 protein: CASSQLGQGAKTEAFF

J gene: TRBJ1-3
clone size: NA
V gene: TRBV19
D gene: NA
CDR3 DNA: TGTGCCAGTAACCCGGACTGGAGTCCTGAAAACACCATATATTTT
CDR3 protein: CASNPDWSPENTIYF

J gene: TRBJ1-6
clone size: NA
V gene: TRBV7-9
D gene: TRBD1
CDR3 DNA: TGTGCCAGCAGCCTAGAGACAGGGGTTAATTCACCCCTCCACTTT
CDR3 protein: CASSLETGVNSPLHF

J gene: TRBJ2-5
clone size: once
V gene: TRBV2
D gene: NA
CDR3 DNA: TGTGCCAGCACGGGTGACCACCAAGAGACCCAGTACTTC
CDR3 protein: CASTGDHQETQYF

J gene: TRBJ2-2
clone size: NA
V gene: TRBV24-1
D gene: TRBD2
CDR3 DNA: TGTGCCACCGGGACTAGCGGGTCCACCGGGGAGCTGTTTTTT
CDR3 protein: CATGTSGSTGELFF

J gene: TRBJ1-4
clone size: few
V gene: TRBV11-3
D gene: NA
CDR3 DNA: TGTGCCAGCAGCCAACAGGGTCTTGGGGAAAAACTGTTTTTT
CDR3 protein: CASSQQGLGEKLFF

J gene: TRBJ2-3
clone size: NA
V gene: TRBV5-6
D gene: TRBD2
CDR3 DNA: TGTGCCAGCAGCCGCGGGGGGGTAACAGATACGCAGTATTTT
CDR3 protein: CASSRGGVTDTQYF

J gene: TRBJ2-7
clone size: NA
V gene: TRBV2
D gene: NA
CDR3 DNA: TGTGCCAGCACCGAGACAGCTTACGAGCAGTACTTC
CDR3 protein: CASTETAYEQYF

J gene: TRBJ2-1
clone size: NA
V gene: TRBV6-5
D gene: TRBD2
CDR3 DNA: TGTGCCAGCAAAAAAAGCGGGGGAGGTAATGAGCAGTTCTTC
CDR3 protein: CASKKSGGGNEQFF

J gene: TRBJ1-1
clone size: once
V gene: TRBV11-2
D gene: NA
CDR3 DNA: TGTGCCAGCAGCTTAGATCCGGAGGAGTATAACACTGAAGCTTTCTTT
CDR3 protein: CASSLDPEEYNTEAFF

J gene: TRBJ2-5
clone size: NA
V gene: TRBV3-1/TRBV3-2
D gene: NA
CDR3 DNA: TGTGCCAGCAGCCATGCCTATCACCAAGAGACCCAGTACTTC
CDR3 protein: CASSHAYHQETQYF

J gene: TRBJ2-3
clone size: NA
V gene: TRBV6-6
D gene: TRBD1
CDR3 DNA: TGTGCCAGCGGCTCGACAGGGGGTGCAGATACGCAGTATTTT
CDR3 protein: CASGSTGGADTQYF

J gene: TRBJ2-7
clone size: NA
V gene: TRBV7-9
D gene: NA
CDR3 DNA: TGTGCCAGCAGCCCCCGGGAGCAGGCCCACGAGCAGTACTTC
CDR3 protein: CASSPREQAHEQYF

J gene: TRBJ1-4
clone size: NA
V gene: TRBV28
D gene: NA
CDR3 DNA: TGTGCCAGCACCCTTTGGACAGCCCCTAATGAAAAACTGTTTTTT
CDR3 protein: CASTLWTAPNEKLFF

J gene: TRBJ2-3
clone size: NA
V gene: TRBV27
D gene: NA
CDR3 DNA: TGTGCCAGCAGTTTATTCGAACTAGGAGTTTCAGATACGCAGTATTTT
CDR3 protein: CASSLFELGVSDTQYF

J gene: TRBJ2-7
clone size: NA
V gene: TRBV7-8
D gene: TRBD1
CDR3 DNA: TGTGCCACGTTCTCGCCAGGGGGATACGAGCAGTACTTC
CDR3 protein: CATFSPGGYEQYF

J gene: TRBJ1-3
clone size: few
V gene: TRBV5-1
D gene: NA
CDR3 DNA: TGCGCAAGCCGCAGGCAAGACTCTGGAAACACCATATATTTT
CDR3 protein: CASRRQDSGNTIYF

J gene: TRBJ2-3
clone size: NA
V gene: TRBV4-1
D gene: TRBD2
CDR3 DNA: TGCGCCAGCAGCCCCGAGCGGGACGGGGGCACAGATACGCAGTATTTT
CDR3 protein: CASSPERDGGTDTQYF

J gene: TRBJ2-2
clone size: NA
V gene: TRBV4-1
D gene: TRBD2
CDR3 DNA: TGCGCCAGCAGCCATATGGGGACTAGCTTCACCGGGGAGCTGTTTTTT
CDR3 protein: CASSHMGTSFTGELFF

J gene: TRBJ2-6
clone size: once
V gene: TRBV19
D gene: TRBD2
CDR3 DNA: TGTGCCAGTAGTTTATGGGGGGGCTCTGGGGCCAACGTCCTGACTTTC
CDR3 protein: CASSLWGGSGANVLTF

J gene: TRBJ2-7
clone size: once
V gene: TRBV28
D gene: NA
CDR3 DNA: TGTGCCAGCAGTACACCGGACAGTTTACGCGAGCAGTACTTC
CDR3 protein: CASSTPDSLREQYF